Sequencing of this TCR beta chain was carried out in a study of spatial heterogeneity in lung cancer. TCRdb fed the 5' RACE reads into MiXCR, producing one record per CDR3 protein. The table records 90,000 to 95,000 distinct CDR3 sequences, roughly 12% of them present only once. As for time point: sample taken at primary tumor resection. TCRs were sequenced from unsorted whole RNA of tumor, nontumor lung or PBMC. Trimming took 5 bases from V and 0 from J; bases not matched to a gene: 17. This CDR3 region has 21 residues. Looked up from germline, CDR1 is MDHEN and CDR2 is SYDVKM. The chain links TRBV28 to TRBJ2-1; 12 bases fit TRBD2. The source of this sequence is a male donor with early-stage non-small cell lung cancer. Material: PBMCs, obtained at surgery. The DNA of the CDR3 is TGTGCCAGCAGTCTCCACGGACTAGCGGGGCCCCAGGGGAACTCCTACAATGAGCAGTTCTTC. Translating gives CASSLHGLAGPQGNSYNEQFF.